The 7 T cell receptor beta chains reported below all come from one sample, sequenced in a study of cytomegalovirus exposure and HLA in healthy donors. It was with 60 Vbeta and 13 Jbeta primers that the PCR ran. Assay used: immunoSEQ multiplex PCR; TCRdb lists only in-frame clones, some missing. Altogether around 200,000 clones are present, roughly 80% being singletons, with the ten largest covering more than 1.5%. The source material was PBMCs. These receptors originate from a man aged 50-59 years in good health and CMV-seronegative.

V gene TRBV6-5 combines with J gene TRBJ2-7, with 8 nucleotides matching TRBD1. The CDR3 has 14 amino acids. Looked up from germline, CDR1 is MNHEY and CDR2 is SVGAGI. Trimming took 5 bases from V and 5 from J; bases not matched to a gene: 8. The CDR3 DNA sequence: TGTGCCAGCAGTCCGACAGGGGTTGTCGACGAGCAGTACTTC. Translation: CASSPTGVVDEQYF.

This chain uses TRBV2 with TRBJ2-1; TRBD2 matches at 8 bases. With V trimmed by 4 bases and J by 2 bases, 4 bases remained unmatched. Germline-derived CDR1 and CDR2 are SNHLY and FYNNEI. The CDR3 sequence is 15 residues long. CDR3 loop: CASSGRAGAYNEQFF. The CDR3 bases are TGTGCCAGCAGTGGTCGAGCGGGGGCCTACAATGAGCAGTTCTTC. Drawing the rest from reference TRBV2 and TRBJ2-1, the complete variable domain is EPEVTQTPSHQVTQMGQEVILRCVPISNHLYFYWYRQILGQKVEFLVSFYNNEISEKSEIFDDQFSVERPDGSNFTLKIRSTKLEDSAMYFCASSGRAGAYNEQFFGPGTRLTVL.

The chain couples TRBV5-4 to TRBJ1-2; D is unclear. Germline V gives CDR1 SGHNT, CDR2 YYREEE (reference sequence). The CDR3 sequence is 11 residues long. V was shortened by 5 bases and J by 4 bases, with 6 bases between the two germline ends. This CDR3 is CASREGYGYTF. The CDR3 bases are TGTGCCAGCAGGGAGGGCTATGGCTACACCTTC.

The rearrangement links TRBV2 to TRBJ1-2; 11 bases agree with TRBD1. V gave up 6 bases and J gave up 7 bases; unmatched junction bases: 4. In germline, CDR1 is SNHLY, CDR2 FYNNEI. The CDR3 sequence is 13 residues long. CDR3 amino acids: CASSTGTGGGYTF. Written as DNA, the CDR3 is TGTGCCAGCAGCACCGGGACAGGGGGTGGCTACACCTTC.

The V call is TRBV28, the J call TRBJ1-6, with 9 bases lining up with TRBD1. The CDR3 runs to 16 residues. V dropped 7 bases and J dropped 5; count of bases not matched to a gene: 9. The germline V gene encodes CDR1 MDHEN and CDR2 SYDVKM. The CDR3 loop reads CASITGGAPDNSPLHF. CDR3 coding DNA: TGTGCCAGCATCACAGGGGGCGCCCCTGATAATTCACCCCTCCACTTT.

For this clone: The germline gene is not matched at one end of the junction; a read error may be the cause. The CDR3 region is CASGDSRLAGANTGELFF. The CDR3 DNA reads as TGTGCCAGCGGTGACTCGAGATTAGCGGGAGCGAACACCGGGGAGCTGTTTTTT. The chain combines TRBV6-4 with TRBJ2-2; 9 nucleotides line up with TRBD2. Germline CDR1 is MRHNA and CDR2 is SNTAGT. The CDR3 runs to 18 residues.

This rearrangement joins TRBV5-1 to TRBJ2-2, with a weak D call TRBD1 (6 bases). CDR1 is SGHRS and CDR2 is YFSETQ in the germline V gene. The CDR3 has 17 residues. Trimming took 6 bases from V and 3 from J, leaving 21 bases between them. CDR3 bases: TGCGCCAGCACCTCACCACAGGGACGAAAGGACACCGGGGAGCTGTTTTTT. Residues: CASTSPQGRKDTGELFF.